Shown below are 23 T cell receptor beta chains from a single sample sequenced in a study of shared clonotypes between healthy human individuals. Produced via immunoSEQ multiplex PCR; TCRdb's table is partial and in-frame only. The data contain millions of clones, more than 90% of them singletons. Sequenced input: naive CD4+ T cells sorted from blood. Subset of the sample: CD45RA+ positively selected. Receptor source: a man aged 18 to 30 in good health.

The chain combines TRBV4-3 with TRBJ2-5; 7 bases map to TRBD1. The J call may be faulty, since TRBJ2-7 better matches the DNA end. There are 15 residues in the CDR3. Per the germline V gene, CDR1 is LGHNA and CDR2 is YSLEER. CDR3 sequence reads: CASSQDYRGADEQYF. The CDR3 DNA reads TGCGCCAGCAGCCAAGATTACAGGGGTGCCGACGAGCAGTACTTC.

This clone was counted a single time. The rearrangement links TRBV29-1 to TRBJ1-2; 7 nucleotides agree with TRBD1. Germline CDR1 reads SQVTM; CDR2 reads ANQGSEA. V lost 2 bases and J lost 3; bases outside the gene matches: 12. The CDR3 covers 16 residues. CDR3 protein: CSVESFTGVGDYGYTF. DNA for the CDR3: TGCAGCGTTGAATCTTTTACAGGGGTTGGTGACTATGGCTACACCTTC.

About this clone itself: Other DNA sequences within the sample encode an identical CDR3. The rearrangement links TRBV10-2 to TRBJ1-5; D is possibly TRBD1 (6 bases). V was shortened by 0 bases and J by 1 base, with 10 bases between the two germline ends. This CDR3 is 16 amino acids long. Germline V gives CDR1 WSHSY, CDR2 SAAADI. The CDR3 nucleotides read TGCGCCAGCAGTGAGTCGACAGGCCCAAGCAATCAGCCCCAGCATTTT. It specifies CASSESTGPSNQPQHF.

The gene calls are TRBV7-2 and TRBJ2-2, with no clear D. The CDR3 is made up of 12 amino acids. V was trimmed by 5 bases and J by 6 bases, leaving 7 bases between them. CDR1 is SGHTA and CDR2 is FQGNSA in the germline V gene. The CDR3 is CASSGGSGELFF. The CDR3 DNA sequence: TGTGCCAGCAGCGGCGGTTCCGGGGAGCTGTTTTTT.

The V call is TRBV7-2, the J call TRBJ1-1, with 7 bases aligning to TRBD1. Germline values: CDR1 SGHTA, CDR2 FQGNSA. The length of the CDR3 is 16 residues. Unmatched junction bases numbered 9, after V lost 5 bases and J lost 0 bases. The CDR3 sequence is CASSLSFDRVNTEAFF. CDR3 bases: TGTGCCAGCAGCCTATCATTTGACAGGGTGAACACTGAAGCTTTCTTT.

The rearrangement joins TRBV6-6 to TRBJ2-7, with a possible D match to TRBD1 (5 bases). Germline V gene lookup returns CDR1 MNHNY and CDR2 SVGAGI (reference sequence). Trimming took off 0 bases at V and 2 bases at J, with 8 bases between the two ends. This CDR3 has 14 residues. CDR3: CASSYSGRAYEQYF. In DNA, the CDR3 is TGTGCCAGCAGTTACTCCGGCAGGGCCTACGAGCAGTACTTC.

The chain links TRBV21-1 to TRBJ1-4; the table's D gene call, TRBD1, was not cross checked with the DNA. TRBV21-1 is reported as a pseudogene. The CDR3 has 17 residues. The CDR3 loop reads CACSGTGTTTHNEKLFF. In DNA form, the CDR3 reads TGTGCCTGCTCCGGGACAGGGACCACAACTCATAATGAAAAACTGTTTTTT.

This chain uses TRBV7-3 with TRBJ2-1; 10 bases are shared with TRBD2. V was pared by 5 bases and J by 0 bases, with 4 bases of the junction left unmatched. Germline CDR1 SGHTA, CDR2 FQGTGA. The CDR3 spans 16 residues. The CDR3 reads CASSPSSGGSYNEQFF. DNA of the CDR3: TGTGCCAGCAGCCCTTCTAGCGGGGGCTCCTACAATGAGCAGTTCTTC.

Points on this clone: Additional DNA sequences in this sample encode the identical CDR3. V usage is TRBV18 and J usage is TRBJ2-5, with 9 bases lining up with TRBD1. CDR1 is KGHSH, CDR2 LQKENI, per germline. After removal of 2 bases from V and 5 bases from J, the junction contained 0 bases not matched to a gene. The CDR3 consists of 13 residues. The CDR3 bases are TGTGCCAGCTCACCAGGACAGGGGGAGACCCAGTACTTC. Its translation: CASSPGQGETQYF. The full variable domain, rest sourced from reference TRBV18 and TRBJ2-5, is NAGVMQNPRHLVRRRGQEARLRCSPMKGHSHVYWYRQLPEEGLKFMVYLQKENIIDESGMPKERFSAEFPKEGPSILRIQQVVRGDSAAYFCASSPGQGETQYFGPGTRLLVL.

The chain has TRBV7-6 and TRBJ2-3, with TRBD2 matching 8 bases. Germline V CDR1 and CDR2: SGHVS, FNYEAQ. The CDR3 extends over 18 amino acids. V shed 2 bases and J 0 bases; nucleotides not matched to a gene: 10. The CDR3: CASSLLWREEGSTDTQYF. The CDR3 DNA follows: TGTGCCAGCAGCTTACTCTGGCGGGAGGAAGGTAGCACAGATACGCAGTATTTT.

Remarks on this clone: The same CDR3 arises from other DNA sequences in this sample as well. This chain joins TRBV11-2 and TRBJ1-1; 9 positions agree with TRBD1. The CDR3 consists of 14 residues. The V gene's germline CDR1 is SGHAT and CDR2 FQNNGV. With V trimmed by 5 bases and J by 2 bases, 3 bases remained unmatched. This CDR3 is CASSRGQGNTEAFF. Here the CDR3 DNA reads TGTGCCAGCAGCCGGGGACAGGGTAACACTGAAGCTTTCTTT.

The chain carries TRBV14 and TRBJ1-6; D is perhaps TRBD1 (5 bases). This CDR3 is 15 amino acids long. Per germline, CDR1 SGHDN and CDR2 FVKESK. V was cut by 2 bases and J by 10 bases, with 15 bases left in between. This CDR3 is CASSQRLGGLSPLHF. CDR3 bases: TGTGCCAGCAGCCAACGACTCGGGGGACTGTCACCCCTCCACTTT.

The gene calls are TRBV5-1 and TRBJ2-5; D may correspond to TRBD1 or TRBD2 (5 bases each). Germline V gene lookup returns CDR1 SGHRS and CDR2 YFSETQ. V lost 2 bases to trimming and J lost 3 bases, with 14 bases between them. CDR3 length equals 15 residues. CDR3 nucleotides: TGCGCCAGCAGCTTCGGGACCCTCTCGGAAGAGACCCAGTACTTC. Its translation is CASSFGTLSEETQYF.

Written as DNA, the CDR3 is TGTGCCAGCAGCTTAATGACAGGGGGCCTTGAGCAGTTCTTC. This translates into CASSLMTGGLEQFF. The gene calls are TRBV7-9 and TRBJ2-1; 10 bases are a match to TRBD1. V lost 2 bases, J lost 9 bases, and 4 bases stayed unmatched. This CDR3 has 14 amino acids. The V gene's germline CDR1 is SEHNR and CDR2 FQNEAQ (reference sequence).

The gene calls are TRBV4-1 and TRBJ2-3, with 11 bases lining up with TRBD2. CDR1 MGHRA and CDR2 YSYEKL come from the germline V gene. This CDR3 is built from 18 residues. V lost 0 bases, J lost 4 bases, and 9 bases stayed unmatched. The CDR3 sequence is CASSQDVSGGASPDTQYF. The CDR3 region has the DNA TGCGCCAGCAGCCAAGACGTTAGCGGGGGGGCCTCGCCAGATACGCAGTATTTT.

CDR3 in amino acids: CASSNLEPNTEAFF. The CDR3 coding sequence is TGTGCCAGCAGCAACCTAGAACCCAACACTGAAGCTTTCTTT. The chain uses TRBV6-5 and TRBJ1-1; D not resolved. Germline V CDR1 and CDR2: MNHEY, SVGAGI. This CDR3 has 14 residues. Trimming pared 6 bases from V and 2 bases from J, leaving 13 bases between.

This clone was observed a handful of times. This chain connects TRBV28 to TRBJ1-5; 9 bases line up with TRBD1. Germline trimming cut 8 bases from V and 4 bases from J; bases unmatched to any gene: 12. The CDR3 is 16 amino acids. CDR1 and CDR2 (germline): MDHEN, SYDVKM. This CDR3 is CASYYYGDRDNQPQHF. In nucleotides, the CDR3 is TGTGCCAGCTATTACTACGGGGACAGGGATAATCAGCCCCAGCATTTT.

The rearrangement joins TRBV11-1 to TRBJ1-2; 9 bases fit TRBD1. V was clipped by 0 bases and J by 6 bases; unmatched bases: 2. Per the germline V gene, CDR1 is SGHAT and CDR2 is FQDESV (reference sequence). The CDR3 extends over 14 amino acids. DNA of the CDR3: TGTGCCAGCAGCTTAGCGGGACAGGGTAATGGCTACACCTTC. Protein product: CASSLAGQGNGYTF.

V usage is TRBV18 and J usage is TRBJ2-7, with D possibly called TRBD1 or TRBD2 (5 bases each). CDR1 is KGHSH and CDR2 is LQKENI in the germline V gene. V dropped 5 bases and J dropped 5 bases, with 13 bases sitting between them. This CDR3 comprises 13 residues. The CDR3, as DNA: TGTGCCAGCTCATCGTCCTGGGGGAACGAGCAGTACTTC. Translated: CASSSSWGNEQYF.

The J gene is TRBJ2-5, the V gene TRBV7-2, with 10 bases aligning to TRBD2. J lost 2 bases, V lost 5 bases, and 5 bases had no gene match. The CDR3 sequence is 15 residues long. Germline V CDR1 and CDR2: SGHTA, FQGNSA. The CDR3 nucleotides are TGTGCCAGCAGCCCTCAGACTAGCGGGCAAGAGACCCAGTACTTC. Its translation: CASSPQTSGQETQYF.

The chain carries TRBV11-2 and TRBJ2-3, with 11 bases fitting TRBD2. The junction had 4 bases not matched to a gene; V was cut back by 6 bases and J by 2 bases. Per germline, CDR1 SGHAT and CDR2 FQNNGV. The CDR3 length is 15 residues. The DNA of the CDR3 is TGTGCCAGCAGTCAACTAGCGGGGGCCACAGATACGCAGTATTTT. Amino acid sequence: CASSQLAGATDTQYF.

This clone was recorded once. The V gene is TRBV7-9, the J gene TRBJ2-7; D possibly matches TRBD1 or TRBD2 (5 bases each). The CDR3 has 16 amino acids. Germline CDR1 and CDR2: SEHNR and FQNEAQ (reference sequence). V was cut by 7 bases and J by 2 bases, with 21 bases left in between. The CDR3 nucleotides are TGTGCCAGCACCCTAGGCGGGTCGGGGCCCACCTACGAGCAGTACTTC. This encodes CASTLGGSGPTYEQYF.

This clone was counted a single time. The gene calls are TRBV12-2 and TRBJ2-5; the table's D call of TRBD2 was not tested on the DNA. TRBV12-2 is deemed a pseudogene. The CDR3 loop spans 17 amino acids. CDR3 in DNA: TGTGCAAGTCGCTTAGTTCGACTAGCGGGAGGTGAAGAGACCCAGTACTTC. It yields the protein CASRLVRLAGGEETQYF.